The 26 T cell receptor beta chains listed next were all sequenced from one sample in a study of Ad26.COV2.S vaccination and SARS-CoV-2 variants. Libraries were prepared by immunoSEQ multiplex PCR; TCRdb keeps only in-frame clonotypes and omits some of them. In the table there are about 440,000 clones, roughly 89% of which are singletons. Indicated treatment: around 19 received Ad26.COV2.S at low or high dose, single or two shots; 5 received placebo; per-sample allocation not given. Each sample was drawn 63 days after the first injection (of vaccine or placebo). The input for sequencing was peripheral blood, taken in a trial of Ad26.COV2.S vaccine versus placebo. The receptors come from a person aged 18-65 years who received the Ad26.COV2.S COVID-19 vaccine or a placebo.

Only one count was recorded for this clone. The chain links TRBV6-5 to TRBJ1-4; possible D gene TRBD1, 5 bases. This CDR3 is 14 amino acids long. The germline V gene has CDR1 MNHEY and CDR2 SVGAGI. V was shortened by 2 bases and J by 8 bases, with 12 bases between the two germline ends. CDR3 in DNA: TGTGCCAGCAGTTACCGGTCAGGGTTCGAAAAACTGTTTTTT. Residues: CASSYRSGFEKLFF.

This chain joins TRBV12-3 or TRBV12-4 and TRBJ2-7, with unresolved D. The CDR3 is made up of 13 amino acids. Between the trimmed V and J ends, which lost 6 bases and 3 bases, there was a span of 12 bases. CDR3 sequence: CASSLTVIYEQYF. The CDR3 DNA follows: TGTGCCAGCAGCTTGACTGTGATCTACGAGCAGTACTTC.

The chain couples TRBV6-1 to TRBJ2-7; TRBD2 is a possible D gene (7 bases). V was clipped by 8 bases and J by 5 bases, with 22 bases between them. Germline values: CDR1 MNHNS, CDR2 SASEGT. This CDR3 has 15 residues. This CDR3 is CASRGGGAPGNEQYF. As DNA, the CDR3 is TGTGCCAGCCGAGGTGGGGGGGCCCCTGGGAACGAGCAGTACTTC.

V gene TRBV7-2 combines with J gene TRBJ1-2, with 10 bases aligning to TRBD1. The V gene end was trimmed by 3 bases and the J gene end by 6 bases; junction bases not matched to a gene: 4. The CDR3 has 14 amino acids. Per germline, CDR1 SGHTA and CDR2 FQGNSA. In DNA, the CDR3 is TGTGCCAGCAGCTTGGGACAGGGGAGGGATGGCTACACCTTC. Protein sequence: CASSLGQGRDGYTF. Together with reference TRBV7-2 and TRBJ1-2, the CDR3 gives the full variable domain: GAGVSQSPSNKVTEKGKDVELRCDPISGHTALYWYRQSLGQGLEFLIYFQGNSAPDKSGLPSDRFSAERTGGSVSTLTIQRTQQEDSAVYLCASSLGQGRDGYTFGSGTRLTVV.

This chain uses TRBV4-3 with TRBJ2-1; 7 bases are shared with TRBD2. The germline V gene encodes CDR1 LGHNA and CDR2 YSLEER. The CDR3 consists of 16 residues. V lost 1 base to trimming and J lost 8 bases; unmatched junction nucleotides: 11. The CDR3 sequence: CASSQAPGGRWDEQFF. The CDR3 bases are TGCGCCAGCAGCCAAGCCCCCGGGGGGAGGTGGGATGAGCAGTTCTTC.

The genes are TRBV9 and TRBJ2-7, with a weak D call TRBD1 (6 bases). CDR1 and CDR2 from the germline V gene are SGDLS and YYNGEE. With 0 bases removed from V and 9 bases from J, the gap between germline ends came to 16 bases. This CDR3 is built from 14 residues. The CDR3 here is CASSVDSGALGQYF. CDR3 in DNA: TGTGCCAGCAGCGTAGATTCAGGGGCCTTGGGGCAGTACTTC.

The chain is built from TRBV28 and TRBJ1-1; the match to TRBD1 covers 7 bases. V lost 6 bases and J lost 4; bases outside the gene matches: 8. The CDR3 is 14 residues long. The germline V gene encodes CDR1 MDHEN and CDR2 SYDVKM. DNA for the CDR3: TGTGCCAGCAGGCAAGGGGGCATGAGCACTGAAGCTTTCTTT. It specifies CASRQGGMSTEAFF.

The CDR3 loop reads CASSPLLLARYNEQFF. DNA for the CDR3: TGTGCCAGCTCACCACTTCTCCTAGCGCGATACAATGAGCAGTTCTTC. The genes are TRBV18 and TRBJ2-1; D is possibly TRBD2 (6 bases). Germline V gives CDR1 KGHSH, CDR2 LQKENI. With 1 base removed from V and 4 bases from J, the gap between germline ends came to 14 bases. The length of the CDR3 is 16 residues.

The V call is TRBV25-1, the J call TRBJ2-7; D possibly corresponds to TRBD2 (6 bases). Looked up from germline, CDR1 is MGHDK and CDR2 is SYGVNS. V lost 4 bases to trimming and J lost 7 bases, with 17 bases between them. The CDR3 runs 14 residues. In DNA, the CDR3 is TGTGCCAGCAGTGTGGACGGAGGGGTGGGAGAGCAGTACTTC. Translation: CASSVDGGVGEQYF.

This chain links TRBV28 with TRBJ1-6; D call uncertain. CDR1 is MDHEN and CDR2 is SYDVKM in the germline V gene. This CDR3 region has 13 residues. The V and J ends lost 7 bases and 7 bases respectively, with 11 bases between them. CDR3 region: CASTTQVNSPLHF. CDR3 DNA: TGTGCCAGCACAACACAAGTAAATTCACCCCTCCACTTT.

This clone showed up many times. The V gene is TRBV30, the J gene TRBJ1-4; D is possibly TRBD1 (5 bases). The CDR3 runs 14 residues. V was trimmed by 2 bases and J by 3 bases, leaving 10 bases between them. CDR1 GTSNPN and CDR2 SVGIG come from the germline V gene (reference sequence). This CDR3 is CAWSFGTPNEKLFF. The CDR3 bases are TGTGCCTGGAGTTTCGGGACTCCTAATGAAAAACTGTTTTTT.

This clone came up once. J is TRBJ1-2 and V is TRBV18; D might be TRBD1 (5 bases). Germline-derived CDR1 and CDR2 are KGHSH and LQKENI. Trimming cost V 0 bases and J 7 bases, with 15 bases left between them. The CDR3 is 15 residues long. CDR3 coding DNA: TGTGCCAGCTCACCACCGTCAGGGTGGGTTTTTGGCTACACCTTC. Its translation is CASSPPSGWVFGYTF.

This sequence joins TRBV6-5 and TRBJ2-7; 9 bases map to TRBD1. This CDR3 region has 14 residues. V lost 6 bases, J lost 1 base, and 4 bases stayed unmatched. Germline V lookup: CDR1 MNHEY, CDR2 SVGAGI. CDR3 nucleotides: TGTGCCAGCAGAGTACAGGGGGCATCCTACGAGCAGTACTTC. It encodes CASRVQGASYEQYF.

This rearrangement joins TRBV12-3 or TRBV12-4 to TRBJ1-5, with D tentatively TRBD1 (5 bases). The V and J ends lost 6 bases and 3 bases respectively, with 9 bases between them. The CDR3 runs to 13 residues. The CDR3 loop reads CASRRGTNQPQHF. In nucleotides, the CDR3 is TGTGCCAGCAGGAGAGGGACCAATCAGCCCCAGCATTTT.

The chain recombines TRBV2 with TRBJ2-7; possible D gene TRBD1, 7 bases. CDR1 and CDR2 (germline): SNHLY, FYNNEI. The CDR3 has 14 residues. V shed 3 bases and J shed 6 bases, with 15 bases lying between them. The CDR3 loop is CASSEQGGLGEQYF. As DNA, the CDR3 is TGTGCCAGCAGTGAGCAGGGGGGCTTAGGCGAGCAGTACTTC.

CDR3 in DNA: TGTGCCACCGGGCCCGCACGGCGCGGGGTGGTGAGCTCCTACGAGCAGTACTTC. Protein product: CATGPARRGVVSSYEQYF. This chain uses TRBV24-1 with TRBJ2-7; D might be TRBD2 (6 bases). This CDR3 is 18 amino acids long. Trimming shortened V by 9 bases and J by 0 bases, and 26 bases separated the two germline ends. CDR1 is KGHDR, CDR2 SFDVKD, per germline.

This chain connects TRBV7-3 to TRBJ2-3; no clear D. Trimming pared 7 bases from V and 4 bases from J, leaving 21 bases between. The CDR3 is made up of 16 amino acids. Germline CDR1 is SGHTA and CDR2 is FQGTGA. The CDR3 is CASIKTGGAHPDTQYF. In DNA, the CDR3 is TGTGCCAGCATCAAAACCGGTGGAGCCCACCCAGATACGCAGTATTTT.

This chain uses TRBV30 with TRBJ1-3; a possible D gene is TRBD1 (5 bases). This CDR3 is built from 15 residues. Trimming removed 0 bases from V and 3 bases from J, with 12 bases in between. In germline, CDR1 is GTSNPN, CDR2 SVGIG (reference sequence). DNA of the CDR3: TGTGCCTGGAGTGTAAGGAGTGGGGGTGGAAACACCATATATTTT. Its translation is CAWSVRSGGGNTIYF.

The chain carries TRBV7-9 and TRBJ2-3, with D tentatively TRBD2 (5 bases). The CDR3 runs to 15 residues. In germline, CDR1 is SEHNR, CDR2 FQNEAQ (reference sequence). V lost 7 bases and J lost 2, with 16 bases in between. CDR3 sequence: CASINTGNYTDTQYF. CDR3 nucleotide sequence: TGTGCCAGCATCAATACCGGGAACTACACAGATACGCAGTATTTT.

This clone was seen more than once but under ten times. The chain employs TRBV5-4 and TRBJ1-1; D might be TRBD1 (5 bases). The CDR3 runs to 15 residues. Trimming removed 0 bases at V and 1 base at J, with 10 bases between. Per the germline V gene, CDR1 is SGHNT and CDR2 is YYREEE (reference sequence). The CDR3 loop is CASSLGPGQNTEAFF. The CDR3 nucleotides read TGTGCCAGCAGCTTGGGTCCAGGGCAGAACACTGAAGCTTTCTTT.

The chain recombines TRBV11-3 with TRBJ2-1, with D possibly matching TRBD2 (5 bases). Deletions cut 5 bases from V and 5 bases from J, with 16 bases between. The CDR3 contains 15 residues. Germline lookup yields CDR1 SGHNT and CDR2 YENEEA. CDR3 in amino acids: CASSPSNGLNNEQFF. The CDR3 bases are TGTGCCAGCAGCCCTAGTAACGGACTTAACAATGAGCAGTTCTTC.

This clone was detected only once. The chain employs TRBV27 and TRBJ2-1; 14 bases match TRBD2. After removal of 0 bases from V and 9 bases from J, the junction contained 7 bases not matched to a gene. This CDR3 region has 17 residues. Germline values: CDR1 MNHEY, CDR2 SMNVEV (reference sequence). DNA of the CDR3: TGTGCCAGCAGTTTATCGCTCGGGACTAGCGGGAGATTTGAGCAGTTCTTC. This encodes CASSLSLGTSGRFEQFF.

This clone was seen more than once but under ten times. The V and J genes are TRBV28 and TRBJ1-5; D unclear. Germline V lookup: CDR1 MDHEN, CDR2 SYDVKM. Trimming stripped 3 bases from V and 2 bases from J, with 14 bases between. CDR3 length equals 16 residues. The CDR3 bases are TGTGCCAGCAGTTTTAAGTCGGGCATTGGCAATCAGCCCCAGCATTTT. Its protein is CASSFKSGIGNQPQHF.

The V and J genes are TRBV9 and TRBJ2-3, with D possibly being TRBD2 (6 bases). V was pared by 7 bases and J by 2 bases, with 17 bases between. The CDR3 is 15 residues long. Germline assignment: CDR1 SGDLS and CDR2 YYNGEE. In DNA, the CDR3 is TGTGCCAGCGCGGCCACTAGCACTTACACAGATACGCAGTATTTT. As protein: CASAATSTYTDTQYF. The variable domain in full, completed from reference TRBV9 and TRBJ2-3, reads DSGVTQTPKHLITATGQRVTLRCSPRSGDLSVYWYQQSLDQGLQFLIQYYNGEERAKGNILERFSAQQFPDLHSELNLSSLELGDSALYFCASAATSTYTDTQYFGPGTRLTVL.

This chain links TRBV3-1 (or the pseudogene TRBV3-2) with TRBJ2-3; maybe TRBD2 (5 bases). The germline gives CDR1 LGHDT, CDR2 YNNKEL (reference sequence). V gave up 1 base and J gave up 2 bases, with 10 bases separating them. This CDR3 is built from 15 residues. The CDR3 loop is CASSQGAANTDTQYF. The CDR3 nucleotides read TGTGCCAGCAGCCAAGGAGCGGCTAACACAGATACGCAGTATTTT.

The chain is built from TRBV15 and TRBJ2-7; 7 nucleotides match TRBD1. After removal of 0 bases from V and 6 bases from J, the junction contained 11 bases not matched to a gene. This CDR3 has 16 amino acids. Germline V CDR1 and CDR2: LNHNV, YYDKDF (reference sequence). The CDR3 DNA reads as TGTGCCACCAGCAGAGACATTGGGGCAGGGGGAGTCGAGCAGTACTTC. This gives the protein CATSRDIGAGGVEQYF.